This TCR beta chain was recovered during a study of beta chain features in type 1 diabetes. Every bit of the isolated RNA underwent reverse transcription, so sequencing read expressed TCRB transcripts. About 3.57 million reads per sample were averaged for naive, central memory and regulatory samples. The method was immunoSEQ multiplex PCR; TCRdb's version includes in-frame clones alone and lacks a portion of them. Of 430,000 or so clones listed, over 9.5% were seen once; the top ten hold approximately 0.05%. This clone came up a few times. CDR3 length equals 19 residues. The germline V gene encodes CDR1 SEHNR and CDR2 FQNEAQ (reference sequence). The V gene lost 2 bases and the J gene lost 5 bases, with 27 bases spanning the gap.

This receptor was obtained from a woman aged 18-30 years in good health. The chain employs TRBV7-9 and TRBJ1-2; TRBD1 is a possible D gene (5 bases). What was sequenced was naive CD4+ T cells from blood. The CDR3 coding sequence is TGTGCCAGCAGCTTATTCACCGGAAGCTCCAGGGAATATCAGTATGGCTACACCTTC. Translated, it gives CASSLFTGSSREYQYGYTF. The whole variable domain, filled in from reference TRBV7-9 and TRBJ1-2, reads DTGVSQNPRHKITKRGQNVTFRCDPISEHNRLYWYRQTLGQGPEFLTYFQNEAQLEKSRLLSDRFSAERPKGSFSTLEIQRTEQGDSAMYLCASSLFTGSSREYQYGYTFGSGTRLTVV.